Each of the 10 T cell receptor beta chains below was sequenced from the same sample in a study of OX40 agonist ivuxolimab in advanced cancers. The method was immunoSEQ multiplex PCR; TCRdb's version includes in-frame clones alone and lacks a portion of them. The table lists about 76,000 clones, almost 85% of them singletons, with 0.61% in the top ten. Sequenced material: CD4+ or CD8+ T cells sorted from blood, taken in a trial of the OX40 agonist ivuxolimab. Receptors originate from an adult with an advanced solid tumor such as melanoma, head and neck, liver or kidney cancer.

The genes are TRBV18 and TRBJ1-4; TRBD1 aligns across 8 bases. Germline CDR1 is KGHSH and CDR2 is LQKENI. After removal of 3 bases from V and 6 bases from J, the junction contained 6 bases not matched to a gene. CDR3 length: 15 residues. In nucleotides, the CDR3 is TGTGCCAGCTCACCCGATCAGGGGGCGGATGAAAAACTGTTTTTT. As protein: CASSPDQGADEKLFF.

Written as DNA, the CDR3 is TGCGCCAGCAGTGTGGGGGAGAACACTGAAGCTTTCTTT. The encoded protein is CASSVGENTEAFF. This chain joins TRBV10-1 and TRBJ1-1; maybe TRBD1 (5 bases). This CDR3 region has 13 residues. Trimming removed 4 bases from V and 1 base from J, with 7 bases in between. Germline loops: CDR1 WNHNN, CDR2 SYGVQD (reference sequence).

The chain is built from TRBV18 and TRBJ2-5; 13 positions match TRBD2. This CDR3 region has 16 residues. Germline V gene data show CDR1 as KGHSH and CDR2 as LQKENI. V dropped 5 bases and J dropped 5; count of bases not matched to a gene: 8. The CDR3 is CASSTQLAGGPETQYF. DNA of the CDR3: TGTGCCAGCTCAACTCAACTAGCGGGGGGGCCCGAGACCCAGTACTTC.

At least ten counts were recorded for this clone. V and J are TRBV6-5 and TRBJ2-7; maybe TRBD1 (5 bases). CDR3 length: 13 residues. The germline V gene encodes CDR1 MNHEY and CDR2 SVGAGI. V lost 7 bases to trimming and J lost 0 bases, with 10 bases between them. CDR3 DNA sequence: TGTGCCAGCAAGGGCAGGGTCTCCTACGAGCAGTACTTC. Protein: CASKGRVSYEQYF.

The chain links TRBV7-9 to TRBJ1-3; D remains ambiguous. The germline CDR1 and CDR2 sequences are SEHNR and FQNEAQ (reference sequence). The CDR3 spans 15 residues. V lost 1 base and J lost 0, with 7 bases in between. The chain's CDR3 is CASSLEFNSGNTIYF. The CDR3 region has the DNA TGTGCCAGCAGCTTAGAGTTCAACTCTGGAAACACCATATATTTT.

The chain joins TRBV19 to TRBJ2-5; D perhaps matches TRBD2 (5 bases). The CDR3 spans 12 residues. Germline loops: CDR1 LNHDA, CDR2 SQIVND (reference sequence). V lost 4 bases to trimming and J lost 4 bases, with 7 bases between them. The CDR3 is CASSSSGETQYF. CDR3 nucleotides: TGTGCCAGTAGTAGCAGCGGAGAGACCCAGTACTTC.

V and J are TRBV7-8 and TRBJ1-2; TRBD1 agrees at 7 bases. J lost 3 bases, V lost 3 bases, and 4 bases had no gene match. From germline, CDR1 is SGHVS and CDR2 FQNEAQ. The CDR3 loop spans 14 amino acids. CDR3 residues: CASSFNRGHYGYTF. For the CDR3, the DNA is TGTGCCAGCAGCTTCAACAGGGGCCACTATGGCTACACCTTC.

This chain links TRBV28 with TRBJ1-1, with D perhaps matching TRBD1 (5 bases). This CDR3 has 15 residues. The V gene's germline CDR1 is MDHEN and CDR2 SYDVKM. Trimming shortened V by 6 bases and J by 0 bases, and 14 bases separated the two germline ends. The CDR3 loop is CASSLWGVMNTEAFF. CDR3 bases: TGTGCCAGCAGCTTGTGGGGGGTTATGAACACTGAAGCTTTCTTT.

The chain uses TRBV5-1 and TRBJ1-2, with TRBD1 identical over 9 bases. CDR1 and CDR2 (germline): SGHRS, YFSETQ. The CDR3 has 13 residues. The junction had 4 bases not matched to a gene; V was cut back by 4 bases and J by 6 bases. The CDR3 reads CASSPGQGNGYTF. The CDR3 bases are TGCGCCAGCAGCCCGGGACAGGGTAATGGCTACACCTTC. Full variable domain (rest looked up from reference TRBV5-1 and TRBJ1-2): KAGVTQTPRYLIKTRGQQVTLSCSPISGHRSVSWYQQTPGQGLQFLFEYFSETQRNKGNFPGRFSGRQFSNSRSEMNVSTLELGDSALYLCASSPGQGNGYTFGSGTRLTVV.

The V gene is TRBV27, the J gene TRBJ2-7; the D gene is possibly TRBD2 (5 bases). CDR1 is MNHEY, CDR2 SMNVEV, per germline (reference sequence). CDR3 length: 15 amino acids. Trimming pared 4 bases from V and 5 bases from J, leaving 18 bases between. The CDR3 nucleotides read TGTGCCAGCAGTTCAACCCAGGACTCCAGGAACGAGCAGTACTTC. Protein product: CASSSTQDSRNEQYF.